Presented here are 16 T cell receptor beta chains from one specimen sequenced in a study of blood T cell repertoires in COVID-19. Assay used: immunoSEQ multiplex PCR; TCRdb lists only in-frame clones, some missing. This sample has 150,000 to 190,000 clones, with around 83% found just once. The sample taken for sequencing was peripheral blood. These receptors came from a woman aged 55 to 70 with COVID-19, enrolled during active disease.

The V call is TRBV6-5, the J call TRBJ1-5, with TRBD1 identical over 7 bases. The junction had 7 bases not matched to a gene; V was cut back by 4 bases and J by 1 base. Germline CDR1 is MNHEY and CDR2 is SVGAGI. The CDR3 runs 16 residues. As DNA, the CDR3 is TGTGCCAGCAGTTCCTCGACAGGGTTGAGCAATCAGCCCCAGCATTTT. Translation: CASSSSTGLSNQPQHF.

The chain uses TRBV6-5 and TRBJ1-5; the D is unclear. CDR1 and CDR2 from the germline V gene are MNHEY and SVGAGI. V was shortened by 7 bases and J by 7 bases, with 20 bases between the two germline ends. The CDR3 consists of 15 residues. In DNA form, the CDR3 reads TGTGCCAGCACCGGCGAGGGAAGGCGAGACCAGCCCCAGCATTTT. It encodes CASTGEGRRDQPQHF.

This clone occurred once. A junction end diverges from the germline sequence, so it may reflect a read error. The chain has TRBV20-1 and TRBJ2-1; perhaps TRBD2 as D (6 bases). From germline, CDR1 is DFQATT and CDR2 SNEGSKA (reference sequence). This CDR3 has 10 amino acids. CDR3 protein: CSALVAVQIF. CDR3 bases: TGCAGTGCCTTGGTAGCGGTTCAGATCTTC.

The gene calls are TRBV6-6 and TRBJ1-5, with 9 bases identical to TRBD1. The CDR3 spans 15 residues. V lost 6 bases to trimming and J lost 3 bases; unmatched junction nucleotides: 6. Germline lookup yields CDR1 MNHNY and CDR2 SVGAGI (reference sequence). CDR3 sequence reads: CASSQGDRVNQPQHF. The CDR3 coding sequence is TGTGCCAGCAGCCAAGGGGACAGGGTCAATCAGCCCCAGCATTTT.

The chain has TRBV27 and TRBJ1-1; 7 nucleotides match TRBD1. V was pared by 7 bases and J by 4 bases, with 6 bases of the junction left unmatched. Germline V lookup: CDR1 MNHEY, CDR2 SMNVEV (reference sequence). The CDR3 is 13 residues long. The CDR3 sequence is CASKDRVVTEAFF. The CDR3 DNA reads TGTGCCAGCAAAGACAGGGTGGTCACTGAAGCTTTCTTT.

This rearrangement joins TRBV7-3 to TRBJ1-3; the match to TRBD1 covers 7 bases. The junction had 3 bases not matched to a gene; V was cut back by 5 bases and J by 5 bases. The germline CDR1 and CDR2 sequences are SGHTA and FQGTGA. This CDR3 is built from 13 residues. This CDR3 reads CASSAGQRNTIYF. CDR3 DNA sequence: TGTGCCAGCAGCGCGGGACAGCGAAACACCATATATTTT. Looking up the rest from reference TRBV7-3 and TRBJ1-3 gives the full variable domain: GAGVSQTPSNKVTEKGKYVELRCDPISGHTALYWYRQSLGQGPEFLIYFQGTGAADDSGLPNDRFFAVRPEGSVSTLKIQRTERGDSAVYLCASSAGQRNTIYFGEGSWLTVV.

The chain combines TRBV7-3 with TRBJ2-7, with 8 positions matching TRBD2. Germline CDR1 reads SGHTA; CDR2 reads FQGTGA. The CDR3 is 13 amino acids. J gave up 5 bases and V 8 bases, and 8 bases lay outside the gene matches. The CDR3 sequence: CASAWTSNHEQYF. In DNA, the CDR3 is TGTGCCAGCGCCTGGACTAGCAACCACGAGCAGTACTTC.

This chain connects TRBV18 to TRBJ1-6, with D tentatively TRBD1 (6 bases). V dropped 4 bases and J dropped 9 bases, with 13 bases sitting between them. Germline values: CDR1 KGHSH, CDR2 LQKENI. The CDR3 has 14 residues. CDR3 nucleotides: TGTGCCAGCTCACTAAACAGGGTGGGTTCACCCCTCCACTTT. This sequence encodes CASSLNRVGSPLHF.

The rearrangement uses TRBV19 and TRBJ1-1; no firm D call. Trimming removed 7 bases from V and 1 base from J, with 7 bases in between. This CDR3 spans 12 amino acids. Germline CDR1 and CDR2: LNHDA and SQIVND (reference sequence). In DNA, the CDR3 is TGTGCCAGTACTGGAGCGAACACTGAAGCTTTCTTT. Its translation is CASTGANTEAFF. Supplemented by reference TRBV19 and TRBJ1-1, the full variable domain reads DGGITQSPKYLFRKEGQNVTLSCEQNLNHDAMYWYRQDPGQGLRLIYYSQIVNDFQKGDIAEGYSVSREKKESFPLTVTSAQKNPTAFYLCASTGANTEAFFGQGTRLTVV.

V gene TRBV5-1 combines with J gene TRBJ2-2; weak D call: TRBD2 (6 bases). Trimming cost V 4 bases and J 0 bases, with 10 bases left between them. CDR3 length: 15 amino acids. Germline V CDR1 and CDR2: SGHRS, YFSETQ. The CDR3 reads CASSPRLANTGELFF. The CDR3 DNA follows: TGCGCCAGCAGCCCTCGACTAGCGAACACCGGGGAGCTGTTTTTT.

The CDR3 DNA reads as TGTGCCAGCAGTTACTCTGGTCAGATGAACACTGAAGCTTTCTTT. Translated: CASSYSGQMNTEAFF. The genes are TRBV6-5 and TRBJ1-1; D is undetermined. The V gene's germline CDR1 is MNHEY and CDR2 SVGAGI. The CDR3 runs to 15 residues. With 0 bases removed from V and 0 bases from J, the gap between germline ends came to 8 bases.

The chain couples TRBV6-5 to TRBJ2-1; tentative D call: TRBD2 (6 bases). CDR1 and CDR2 from the germline V gene are MNHEY and SVGAGI. V was clipped by 6 bases and J by 6 bases, with 15 bases between them. CDR3 length equals 14 residues. This CDR3 reads CASRPDWDSNEQFF. CDR3 bases: TGTGCCAGCAGGCCGGACTGGGACTCCAATGAGCAGTTCTTC.

V usage is TRBV19 and J usage is TRBJ2-7; 7 positions match TRBD1. CDR3 size: 17 residues. Germline lookup yields CDR1 LNHDA and CDR2 SQIVND (reference sequence). V trimming: 9 bases; J trimming: 2 bases; junction bases outside the gene matches: 19. The CDR3, as DNA: TGTGCCAGCTCCCAGAGGTCCGGGACAGCCCTAACCTACGAGCAGTACTTC. It yields the protein CASSQRSGTALTYEQYF.

This chain connects TRBV6-1 to TRBJ2-2; 13 bases match TRBD2. The CDR3 is 17 amino acids. The germline V gene has CDR1 MNHNS and CDR2 SASEGT. J lost 0 bases, V lost 4 bases, and 2 bases had no gene match. CDR3 residues: CASSGGLAGPNTGELFF. In nucleotides, the CDR3 is TGTGCCAGCAGTGGGGGACTAGCGGGGCCGAACACCGGGGAGCTGTTTTTT.

The rearrangement links TRBV11-1 to TRBJ2-5; a weak D match, TRBD2 (6 bases). V was clipped by 0 bases and J by 5 bases, with 16 bases between them. Looked up from germline, CDR1 is SGHAT and CDR2 is FQDESV (reference sequence). This CDR3 comprises 16 residues. This CDR3 is CASSLARRARGETQYF. CDR3 DNA sequence: TGTGCCAGCAGCTTAGCCAGGAGGGCCCGCGGGGAGACCCAGTACTTC.

The chain employs TRBV6-5 and TRBJ2-7; 7 bases match TRBD2. The CDR3 extends over 14 amino acids. Germline V gene lookup returns CDR1 MNHEY and CDR2 SVGAGI. The ends lost 7 bases at V and 6 bases at J; junction bases unmatched: 12. The CDR3 loop is CASTQGTSVSEQYF. The CDR3 DNA sequence: TGTGCCAGCACCCAGGGAACTAGCGTCAGCGAGCAGTACTTC.